The rows below give T cell receptor beta chains drawn from one sample of a study of T cells in Graves' hyperthyroidism and ophthalmopathy. TCRdb re-called the multiplex PCR reads through MiXCR, storing one row per CDR3 protein. This sample has hundreds of thousands of distinct CDR3 sequences, with about 14% found just once. The sequenced sample consisted of blood. These receptors were taken from a woman aged 50 to 65 with Graves' ophthalmopathy. Both conserved end residues are part of each CDR3. The D gene is left open where the match is weak. Size values are once, few and many counts, or a class for expanded clones, and some rows have none.

J gene | V gene | CDR3 length | D gene | clone size | CDR3 protein | CDR3 DNA
TRBJ2-1 | TRBV20-1 | 16 | NA | NA | CSASPGGGSSYNEQFF | TGCAGTGCTAGCCCCGGTGGAGGGAGCTCCTACAATGAGCAGTTCTTC
TRBJ1-2 | TRBV29-1 | 16 | TRBD1 | once | CSVVPLTGSIFYGYTF | TGCAGCGTTGTACCCTTGACAGGGAGCATATTCTATGGCTACACCTTC
TRBJ1-5 | TRBV28 | 14 | NA | many | CASSFGVINRAQHF | TGTGCCAGCAGTTTCGGAGTGATCAATAGAGCCCAGCATTTT
TRBJ2-4 | TRBV27 | 12 | NA | NA | CASSSDLNIQYF | TGTGCCAGCAGTTCAGACCTAAACATTCAGTACTTC
TRBJ1-1 | TRBV24-1 | 13 | NA | many | CATSDSRGIEAFF | TGTGCCACCAGTGATTCCAGAGGAATTGAAGCTTTCTTT
TRBJ1-3 | TRBV7-8 | 14 | NA | many | CASSLDRDGNTIYF | TGTGCCAGCAGCTTAGACAGGGACGGCAACACCATATATTTT
TRBJ2-1 | TRBV3-1 | 14 | TRBD2 | NA | CASRVGPAGSEQFF | TGTGCCAGCAGGGTCGGACCAGCGGGAAGTGAGCAGTTCTTC
TRBJ2-1 | TRBV6-1 | 16 | TRBD2 | NA | CASSVTGGRSYNEQFF | TGTGCCAGCAGTGTAACGGGAGGGAGGTCCTACAATGAGCAGTTCTTC
TRBJ2-1 | TRBV5-6 | 16 | TRBD1 | many | CASSSIQGASYNEQFF | TGTGCCAGCAGCTCGATTCAGGGGGCTTCCTACAATGAGCAGTTCTTC
TRBJ2-1 | TRBV7-2 | 14 | NA | NA | CASTVGRAYNEQFF | TGTGCCAGCACAGTGGGGCGGGCCTACAATGAGCAGTTCTTC
TRBJ2-1 | TRBV5-1 | 15 | NA | many | CASSPGQGSNDEQFF | TGCGCCAGCAGCCCCGGTCAGGGTAGTAACGATGAGCAGTTCTTC
TRBJ1-3 | TRBV29-1 | 14 | NA | NA | CSVSIGAAGNTIYF | TGCAGCGTTTCCATTGGGGCGGCGGGAAACACCATATATTTT
TRBJ2-1 | TRBV20-1 | 15 | TRBD2 | NA | CSAPTTSGRVDEQFF | TGCAGTGCCCCAACTACTAGCGGGAGAGTTGATGAGCAGTTCTTC
TRBJ2-3 | TRBV28 | 14 | TRBD2 | many | CASTSLAGTDTQYF | TGTGCCAGCACGTCACTAGCGGGGACAGATACGCAGTATTTT
TRBJ2-5 | TRBV7-9 | 13 | NA | many | CASSLMWEETQYF | TGTGCCAGCAGCTTAATGTGGGAAGAGACCCAGTACTTC
TRBJ2-1 | TRBV6-1 | 13 | NA | many | CASSEGRSTEQFF | TGTGCCAGCAGTGAAGGCCGGAGTACTGAGCAGTTCTTC
TRBJ1-2 | TRBV10-3 | 14 | NA | many | CAISESKVNYGYTF | TGTGCCATCAGTGAGTCTAAGGTTAACTATGGCTACACCTTC
TRBJ2-7 | TRBV29-1 | 14 | NA | many | CSVREDSITYEQYF | TGCAGCGTTCGCGAGGACTCAATTACCTACGAGCAGTACTTC
TRBJ1-5 | TRBV7-2 | 15 | TRBD1 | NA | CASSLVTGGSQPQHF | TGTGCCAGCAGCTTAGTTACAGGGGGCAGTCAGCCCCAGCATTTT
TRBJ2-1 | TRBV29-1 | 15 | NA | many | CSVGFLGPTRNEQFF | TGCAGCGTTGGATTTTTGGGACCCACTAGGAATGAGCAGTTCTTC
TRBJ2-2 | TRBV7-3 | 17 | NA | few | CASSLDSVTGNTGELFF | TGTGCCAGCAGCTTGGACTCCGTTACTGGGAACACCGGGGAGCTGTTTTTT
TRBJ2-7 | TRBV14 | 16 | NA | many | CASSQDRRVSSYEQYF | TGTGCCAGCAGCCAAGATCGTAGGGTCTCGTCCTACGAGCAGTACTTC
TRBJ2-5 | TRBV20-1 | 15 | TRBD2 | many | CSASAPGLAGETQYF | TGCAGTGCAAGCGCTCCGGGACTAGCGGGAGAGACCCAGTACTTC
TRBJ2-3 | TRBV4-3 | 18 | TRBD2 | NA | CASSQGLAGTKNTDTQYF | TGCGCCAGCAGCCAGGGACTAGCGGGGACCAAGAACACAGATACGCAGTATTTT